The 12 T cell receptor beta chains reported below all come from one sample, sequenced in a study of T cell responses to AZD1222 COVID-19 vaccine. Only in-frame clones appear in the TCRdb table, and some are missing; sequencing was by immunoSEQ multiplex PCR. The data contain 130,000 to 150,000 clones, over 80% of them singletons. This specimen was peripheral blood, taken 28 days after the second AZD1222 dose. These receptors originate from an adult who received the AZD1222 COVID-19 vaccine.

This sequence joins TRBV19 and TRBJ2-4, with D perhaps matching TRBD1 (5 bases). This CDR3 has 12 residues. Trimming removed 2 bases from V and 6 bases from J, with 5 bases in between. The germline CDR1 and CDR2 sequences are LNHDA and SQIVND (reference sequence). CDR3 protein: CASSIRGNIQYF. DNA for the CDR3: TGTGCCAGTAGTATAAGGGGAAACATTCAGTACTTC.

J is TRBJ1-1 and V is TRBV19, with D perhaps matching TRBD1 (6 bases). Trimming stripped 6 bases from V and 1 base from J, with 18 bases between. The CDR3 is made up of 16 amino acids. Germline V gene sequence: CDR1 LNHDA, CDR2 SQIVND (reference sequence). The CDR3 sequence is CASSGGGHRGNTEAFF. The CDR3 region has the DNA TGTGCCAGTAGCGGGGGCGGACATCGGGGGAACACTGAAGCTTTCTTT.

The rearrangement links TRBV6-2 or TRBV6-3 to TRBJ1-2, with D hard to call. The CDR3 runs to 12 residues. V was trimmed by 2 bases and J by 4 bases, leaving 5 bases between them. Germline values: CDR1 MNHEY, CDR2 SVGEGT. The CDR3 protein is CASSYASYGYTF. CDR3 bases: TGTGCCAGCAGTTACGCCAGCTATGGCTACACCTTC.

The chain carries TRBV19 and TRBJ2-1; 10 nucleotides match TRBD2. Losses at the gene ends were 3 bases for V and 8 bases for J; bases not matched to a gene: 7. The germline CDR1 and CDR2 sequences are LNHDA and SQIVND (reference sequence). The CDR3 consists of 15 residues. CDR3 coding DNA: TGTGCCAGTAGTATCCTAGCGGGGGCGAGCGATGAGCAGTTCTTC. Residues: CASSILAGASDEQFF.

The J gene is TRBJ2-1, the V gene TRBV7-6, with 10 bases aligning to TRBD2. Per the germline V gene, CDR1 is SGHVS and CDR2 is FNYEAQ. V lost 3 bases to trimming and J lost 10 bases; unmatched junction nucleotides: 15. The CDR3 sequence is 17 residues long. The CDR3 region is CASSFLTGLAGVREQFF. The DNA for the CDR3 is TGTGCCAGCAGCTTTCTGACCGGGCTAGCGGGAGTCCGGGAGCAGTTCTTC.

This chain joins TRBV7-8 and TRBJ1-2; 7 bases are shared with TRBD1. V lost 3 bases, J lost 4 bases, and 5 bases stayed unmatched. Germline assignment: CDR1 SGHVS and CDR2 FQNEAQ. The CDR3 extends over 14 amino acids. Written as DNA, the CDR3 is TGTGCCAGCAGCTTGCGACAGGGCGGCTATGGCTACACCTTC. It translates to CASSLRQGGYGYTF. The full variable domain, its missing parts supplied by reference TRBV7-8 and TRBJ1-2, is GAGVSQSPRYKVAKRGQDVALRCDPISGHVSLFWYQQALGQGPEFLTYFQNEAQLDKSGLPSDRFFAERPEGSVSTLKIQRTQQEDSAVYLCASSLRQGGYGYTFGSGTRLTVV.

The chain recombines TRBV24-1 with TRBJ2-7; maybe TRBD1 (5 bases). The CDR3 sequence is 13 residues long. V lost 3 bases to trimming and J lost 2 bases, with 7 bases between them. Per the germline V gene, CDR1 is KGHDR and CDR2 is SFDVKD. The chain's CDR3 is CATSDQGTYEQYF. The CDR3 coding sequence is TGTGCCACCAGTGATCAGGGAACCTACGAGCAGTACTTC.

This clone was recorded only once. The chain joins TRBV19 to TRBJ1-4; perhaps TRBD1 as D (6 bases). V lost 4 bases and J lost 7, with 13 bases in between. The CDR3 sequence is 14 residues long. Germline V lookup: CDR1 LNHDA, CDR2 SQIVND (reference sequence). The CDR3 loop is CASSTGTRGEKLFF. The CDR3 nucleotides are TGTGCCAGTAGTACCGGGACCAGGGGTGAAAAACTGTTTTTT.

The CDR3 region has the DNA TGTGCCAGCAGCCGGACAGGAGTGATGACTAGCACAGATACGCAGTATTTT. Protein sequence: CASSRTGVMTSTDTQYF. J is TRBJ2-3 and V is TRBV6-4; 7 bases line up with TRBD1. In germline, CDR1 is MRHNA, CDR2 SNTAGT. The CDR3 runs to 17 residues. J lost 0 bases, V lost 6 bases, and 12 bases had no gene match.

The chain recombines TRBV27 with TRBJ2-7, with D possibly being TRBD2 (6 bases). V was pared by 0 bases and J by 9 bases, with 12 bases between. Per germline, CDR1 MNHEY and CDR2 SMNVEV (reference sequence). The CDR3 totals 13 residues. CDR3 in amino acids: CASSLSSLGGQYF. CDR3 DNA sequence: TGTGCCAGCAGTTTATCGTCCCTGGGGGGGCAGTACTTC.

The chain recombines TRBV19 with TRBJ1-2; unclear D gene. Germline V gives CDR1 LNHDA, CDR2 SQIVND (reference sequence). The V end lost 3 bases, the J end lost 2 bases, and 4 bases lay between the germline ends. The CDR3 covers 12 residues. For the CDR3, the DNA is TGTGCCAGTAGTATCGACAACTATGGCTACACCTTC. This sequence encodes CASSIDNYGYTF.

The chain joins TRBV4-1 to TRBJ2-1; D uncertain. Between the trimmed V and J ends, which lost 0 bases and 8 bases, there was a span of 17 bases. Germline V gives CDR1 MGHRA, CDR2 YSYEKL. The CDR3 spans 16 residues. The CDR3 protein is CASSQDLEISYDEQFF. CDR3 bases: TGCGCCAGCAGCCAAGATCTCGAGATCTCTTACGATGAGCAGTTCTTC.